This T cell receptor beta chain was identified during a study of persistence of HIV-infected CD4 T cells. The stimulus was lysate of CMV-infected fibroblasts, around 10 ug/mL. Sorting of responding CD4+ T cells relied on upregulated CD40 ligand together with CD69. Suppressive ART was started during chronic HIV-1 infection in these adults. Stimulated PBMCs had first been depleted of CD8+ T cells. The study, taken as a whole, reports: Antigen-responding cells were enriched for degenerate expanded CDR3beta sequences.

This CDR3 region has 13 residues. The V gene end was trimmed by 4 bases and the J gene end by 4 bases; junction bases not matched to a gene: 3. Germline V lookup: CDR1 SGHNT, CDR2 YYREEE (reference sequence). This clone was seen only a few times. The antigen is not known. The immunoSEQ assay was version 4, run in survey mode. Profiled with immunoSEQ multiplex PCR; TCRdb holds only in-frame clones, not every one. The data contain about 15,000 clones, more than 70% of them singletons. This sample comprised CD4+ T cells sorted from PBMCs after roughly 18-hour stimulation, obtained from a patient who received antiretroviral therapy. The TCR originated in an adult man with HIV who was CMV-seropositive. The rearrangement joins TRBV5-4 to TRBJ1-2; 8 positions match TRBD1. The CDR3 loop reads CASSQGQAYGYTF. As DNA, the CDR3 is TGTGCCAGCAGCCAGGGACAGGCCTATGGCTACACCTTC.